The sequence of this T cell receptor beta chain was determined in a study of blood T cell repertoires in COVID-19. This CDR3 contains 14 residues. CDR1 and CDR2 from the germline V gene are SGHDT and YYEEEE. The V and J ends lost 4 bases and 2 bases respectively, with 12 bases between them. Libraries were prepared by immunoSEQ multiplex PCR; TCRdb keeps only in-frame clonotypes and omits some of them. The sample records approximately 400,000 clones, around 86% being singletons. The chain combines TRBV5-6 with TRBJ1-1; D not certain. Sequencing was done on a sample of PBMCs or T cells enriched from blood (not recorded which). The receptor was isolated from a woman in her forties or fifties who had recovered from COVID-19. CDR3 in DNA: TGTGCCAGCAGCCTGGTCGGGGTCAACACTGAAGCTTTCTTT. Its protein is CASSLVGVNTEAFF.